The rows below give T cell receptor beta chains drawn from one sample of a study of OX40 agonist ivuxolimab in advanced cancers. The method was immunoSEQ multiplex PCR; TCRdb's version includes in-frame clones alone and lacks a portion of them. Altogether 50,000 to 55,000 clones are present, about 80% being singletons, with the ten largest covering 3.9%. Sequencing used CD4+ or CD8+ T cells sorted from blood, obtained in a trial of the OX40 agonist ivuxolimab. Every receptor here comes from an adult with an advanced solid tumor such as melanoma, head and neck, liver or kidney cancer. Both conserved end residues are part of each CDR3. Clone size is stated in some rows and not others, as once, few, many or a class when expanded.

V	J	size	CDR3
TRBV4-3	TRBJ2-3	once	CASSQGTSGALSTDTQYF
TRBV28	TRBJ1-1	-	CALSDRGGLNTEAFF
TRBV7-2	TRBJ1-2	once	CASSRPRQGVYGYTF
TRBV5-4	TRBJ1-1	-	CASSLGSSYTEAFF
TRBV27	TRBJ2-2	-	CASSLSGLANTGELFF
TRBV7-9	TRBJ1-2	once	CASSLRSANLNYGYTF
TRBV27	TRBJ1-1	-	CASSKTGANKNEAFF
TRBV7-2	TRBJ1-5	-	CASSDRDRGSNQPQHF
TRBV6-5	TRBJ2-1	-	CASSYSDYGNEQFF
TRBV11-2	TRBJ1-2	-	CASSLGNQNYGYTF
TRBV6-5	TRBJ2-7	-	CASSPRLAAYEQYF
TRBV6-5	TRBJ1-4	-	CASSWGTGGEKLFF
TRBV5-4	TRBJ2-7	-	CASSPRGGSREQYF
TRBV6-1	TRBJ1-2	-	CASFHGGNDYGYTF
TRBV6-6	TRBJ1-5	-	CASRGTGGNQPQHF
TRBV6-1	TRBJ2-5	-	CASSARRGQETQYF
TRBV5-1	TRBJ1-1	-	CASSADSPNTEAFF
TRBV2	TRBJ2-3	-	CASSENWGITDTQYF
TRBV5-1	TRBJ2-2	-	CASSQTGTGVTGELFF
TRBV7-9	TRBJ2-3	once	CASSLTLSTDTQYF
TRBV2	TRBJ2-4	-	CASSEGTGAKNIQYF
TRBV19	TRBJ1-2	-	CASSIPGQGTGYTF
TRBV2	TRBJ1-5	-	CASSQDRDQPQHF
TRBV18	TRBJ1-1	medium-sized	CASSGGEHTEAFF
TRBV5-1	TRBJ1-1	-	CASSLKGTGESTEAFF
TRBV4-3	TRBJ1-2	-	CASSRGAGYGYTF
TRBV7-4	TRBJ2-4	-	CASSQTSGSKNIQYF
TRBV27	TRBJ1-2	-	CASSRTGQGAFYGYAF
TRBV7-9	TRBJ1-5	-	CASSLRGDQPQHF
TRBV7-9	TRBJ2-2	-	CASSSGTSGRSLNTGELFF
TRBV28	TRBJ2-1	-	CASSRDRRVYIEQFF
TRBV29-1	TRBJ1-1	-	CSVARDRDWSEAFF
TRBV19	-	-	CASSMAHSTSGSSYEQYF
TRBV11-2	TRBJ2-1	-	CASSPLAGGPSNEQFF
TRBV7-2	TRBJ2-7	-	CASSLAPEPYEQYF
TRBV4-3	TRBJ2-2	-	CASRRDRGTGELFF
TRBV10-3	TRBJ2-5	-	CAISESGETQYF
TRBV6-4	TRBJ2-3	-	CASSVQGGDTQYF
TRBV28	TRBJ1-3	-	CASSPTDPDSGNTIYF
TRBV6-5	TRBJ2-1	-	CASSGTGRQFF
TRBV7-2	TRBJ1-5	few	CASSSKRGSNQPQHF
TRBV2	TRBJ2-2	once	CASSAAGGYTGELFF
TRBV5-4	TRBJ1-5	-	CASSSGGDGHQPQHF
TRBV19	TRBJ1-1	few	CASSLTGDRDTEAFF
TRBV6-5	TRBJ2-2	-	CASSYSRKGELFF
TRBV7-3	TRBJ2-5	once	CASSLRDSRETQYF
TRBV14	TRBJ2-7	once	CASSLPSGFTYEQYF
TRBV18	TRBJ2-4	few	CASSPGQGVKNIQYF
TRBV5-5	TRBJ2-5	-	CASSPPYQETQYF
TRBV6-1	TRBJ1-6	-	CASRALGKNSPLHF
TRBV7-8	TRBJ2-7	-	CASSLVEAGLYEQYF
TRBV2	TRBJ1-5	-	CASSDILNQPQHF
TRBV20-1	TRBJ1-3	few	CSARDRNTIYF